This T cell receptor (beta chain) originates from a study of blood T cell repertoires in COVID-19. Study-level information: T cells, B-cell-depleted T cells, or PBMCs supplied cDNA or gDNA.

Germline CDR1 and CDR2: GTSNPN and SVGIG (reference sequence). This CDR3 contains 13 residues. Trimming took off 2 bases at V and 0 bases at J, with 7 bases between the two ends. Seattle participants joined during active infection and were tracked over time. Source study methods: Amplification of reference gene primers provided the estimated nucleated cell counts. Clones were sequenced by immunoSEQ multiplex PCR, and TCRdb holds only the in-frame ones, with some missing. For V, J and clone size, that table is used; D and trimming come from the DNA. Here the sample spans under 250,000 clones, 86% being singletons.

The J gene is TRBJ1-1, the V gene TRBV30; D gene uncertain. The clonotype was recovered from a woman older than 75 with COVID-19, enrolled during active disease. What was sequenced was peripheral blood. The CDR3 nucleotides read TGTGCCTGGAGTAATTCAGTGAACACTGAAGCTTTCTTT. It codes for CAWSNSVNTEAFF.